This TCR beta chain is drawn from a study of cytomegalovirus exposure and HLA in healthy donors. This CDR3 is built from 17 residues. The V end lost 0 bases, the J end lost 11 bases, and 22 bases lay between the germline ends. Germline-derived CDR1 and CDR2 are SEHNR and FQNEAQ (reference sequence). The PCR had 60 Vbeta and 13 Jbeta primers. TCRdb keeps only in-frame clones here, not all; method: immunoSEQ multiplex PCR. The table lists a few hundred thousand clones, approximately 90% of them singletons. The receptor's source is a woman under 30 in good health and CMV-seronegative. Sequencing used PBMCs. The rearrangement joins TRBV7-9 to TRBJ1-4; D uncertain. The CDR3 here is CASSLATPELPVRKLFF. For the CDR3, the DNA is TGTGCCAGCAGCTTAGCTACTCCGGAGCTCCCGGTGAGGAAACTGTTTTTT.